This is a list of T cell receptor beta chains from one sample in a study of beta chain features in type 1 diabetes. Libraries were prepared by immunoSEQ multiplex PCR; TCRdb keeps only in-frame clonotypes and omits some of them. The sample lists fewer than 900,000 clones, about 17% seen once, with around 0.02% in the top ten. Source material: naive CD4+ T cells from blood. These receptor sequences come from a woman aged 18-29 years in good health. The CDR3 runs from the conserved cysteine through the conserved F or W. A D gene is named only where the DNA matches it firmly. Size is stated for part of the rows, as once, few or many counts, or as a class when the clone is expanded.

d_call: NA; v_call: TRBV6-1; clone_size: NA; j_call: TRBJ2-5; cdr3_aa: CASSEWPYGGETQYF; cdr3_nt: TGTGCCAGCAGTGAATGGCCCTACGGAGGGGAGACCCAGTACTTC
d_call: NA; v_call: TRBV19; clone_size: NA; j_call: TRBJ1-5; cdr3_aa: CASSIGGQGPAGPQHF; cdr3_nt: TGTGCCAGTAGTATAGGTGGGCAGGGCCCGGCGGGGCCCCAGCATTTT
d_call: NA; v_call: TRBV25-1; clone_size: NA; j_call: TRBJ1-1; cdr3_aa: CASSGLGGRSEAFF; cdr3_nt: TGTGCCAGCAGTGGATTAGGAGGCAGGAGTGAAGCTTTCTTT
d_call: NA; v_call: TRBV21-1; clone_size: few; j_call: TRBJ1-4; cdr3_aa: CASSKARRGKLFF; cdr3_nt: TGTGCCAGCAGCAAAGCGCGGAGGGGAAAACTGTTTTTT
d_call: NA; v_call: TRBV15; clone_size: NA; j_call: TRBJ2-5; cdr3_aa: CATAKVLQNGAETQYF; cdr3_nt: TGTGCCACCGCTAAAGTACTCCAAAATGGGGCCGAGACCCAGTACTTC
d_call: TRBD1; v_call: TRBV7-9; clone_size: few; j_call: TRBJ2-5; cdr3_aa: CASSFTGGSETQYF; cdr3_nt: TGTGCCAGCAGCTTTACAGGGGGGAGCGAGACCCAGTACTTC
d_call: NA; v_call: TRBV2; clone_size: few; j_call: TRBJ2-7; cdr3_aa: CASREVSYEQYF; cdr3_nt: TGTGCCAGCAGGGAGGTATCCTACGAGCAGTACTTC
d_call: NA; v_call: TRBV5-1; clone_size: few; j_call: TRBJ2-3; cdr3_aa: CASSRYSGTDTQYF; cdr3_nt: TGCGCCAGCAGCCGCTACAGCGGCACAGATACGCAGTATTTT
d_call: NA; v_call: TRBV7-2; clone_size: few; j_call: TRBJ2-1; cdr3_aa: CASSQDNIEYNEQFF; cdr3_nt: TGTGCCAGCAGCCAAGACAACATTGAATACAATGAGCAGTTCTTC
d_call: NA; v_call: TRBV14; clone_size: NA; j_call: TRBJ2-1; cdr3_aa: CASSQGSQWVYNEQFF; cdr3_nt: TGTGCCAGCAGCCAGGGATCACAATGGGTGTACAATGAGCAGTTCTTC
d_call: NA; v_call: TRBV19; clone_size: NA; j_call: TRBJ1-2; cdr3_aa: CASSPTPPLSGYTF; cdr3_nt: TGTGCCAGTAGTCCCACCCCGCCCCTGAGCGGCTACACCTTC
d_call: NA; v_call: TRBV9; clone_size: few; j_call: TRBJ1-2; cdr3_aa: CASSVGGNNYGYTF; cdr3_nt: TGTGCCAGCAGCGTAGGGGGCAATAACTATGGCTACACCTTC
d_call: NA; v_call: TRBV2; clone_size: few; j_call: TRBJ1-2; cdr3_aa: CASSDSGQYYGYTF; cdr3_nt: TGTGCCAGCAGTGATTCCGGACAGTACTATGGCTACACCTTC
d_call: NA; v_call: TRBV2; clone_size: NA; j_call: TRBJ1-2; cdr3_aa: CASSVSDGYTF; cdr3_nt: TGTGCCAGCAGTGTCTCAGATGGCTACACCTTC
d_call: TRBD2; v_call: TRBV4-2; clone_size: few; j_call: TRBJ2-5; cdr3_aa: CASSQVASGRAVETQYF; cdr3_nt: TGTGCCAGCAGCCAAGTGGCTAGCGGGAGGGCCGTGGAGACCCAGTACTTC
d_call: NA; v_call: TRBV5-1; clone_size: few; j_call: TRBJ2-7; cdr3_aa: CASSLAEGDPSYEQYF; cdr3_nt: TGCGCCAGCAGCTTGGCCGAAGGGGATCCCTCCTACGAGCAGTACTTC
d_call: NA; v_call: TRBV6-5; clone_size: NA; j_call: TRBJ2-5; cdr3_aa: CASSYDAARGQETQYF; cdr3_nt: TGTGCCAGCAGTTATGATGCCGCTAGGGGACAAGAGACCCAGTACTTC
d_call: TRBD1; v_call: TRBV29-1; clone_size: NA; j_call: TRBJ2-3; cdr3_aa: CSGKGDRWVF; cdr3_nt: TGCAGCGGGAAGGGGGACAGGTGGGTGTTT
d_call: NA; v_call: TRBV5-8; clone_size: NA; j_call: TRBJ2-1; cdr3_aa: CASSVDRYNEQFF; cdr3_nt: TGTGCCAGCAGCGTCGACAGGTACAATGAGCAGTTCTTC
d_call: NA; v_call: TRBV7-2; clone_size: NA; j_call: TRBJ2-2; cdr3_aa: CASSPLGGGHTGELFF; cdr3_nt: TGTGCCAGCAGCCCCCTGGGGGGGGGCCACACCGGGGAGCTGTTTTTT
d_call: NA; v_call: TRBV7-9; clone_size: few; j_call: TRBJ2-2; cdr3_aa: CASSSRGAGELFF; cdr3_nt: TGTGCCAGCAGCTCCAGGGGGGCCGGGGAGCTGTTTTTT
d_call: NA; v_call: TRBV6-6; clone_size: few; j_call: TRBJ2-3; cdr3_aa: CASRITENTQYF; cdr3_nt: TGTGCCAGCAGAATTACTGAAAATACGCAGTATTTT
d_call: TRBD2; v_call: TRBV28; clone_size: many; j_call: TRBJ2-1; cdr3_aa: CASVSGRESEQFF; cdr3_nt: TGTGCCAGTGTTAGCGGGAGGGAAAGTGAGCAGTTCTTC
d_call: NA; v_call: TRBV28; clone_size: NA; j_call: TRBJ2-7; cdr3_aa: CASSSDRYEQYF; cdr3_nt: TGTGCCAGCAGTTCGGACCGATACGAGCAGTACTTC
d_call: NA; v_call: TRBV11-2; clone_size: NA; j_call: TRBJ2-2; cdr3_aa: CASSISINYHGELFF; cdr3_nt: TGTGCCAGCAGCATCAGCATAAATTACCACGGGGAGCTGTTTTTT
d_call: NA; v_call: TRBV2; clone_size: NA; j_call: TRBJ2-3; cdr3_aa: CASTQWGAYRTDTQYF; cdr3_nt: TGTGCCAGCACCCAATGGGGGGCTTATCGCACAGATACGCAGTATTTT
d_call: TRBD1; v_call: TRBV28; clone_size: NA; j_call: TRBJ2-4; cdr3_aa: CASNRQGARNIQYF; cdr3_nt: TGTGCCAGCAATAGACAGGGGGCGAGAAACATTCAGTACTTC
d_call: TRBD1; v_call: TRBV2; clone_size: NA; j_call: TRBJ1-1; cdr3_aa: CASSRQGTLNTEAFF; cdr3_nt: TGTGCCAGCAGCCGACAGGGTACCTTGAACACTGAAGCTTTCTTT
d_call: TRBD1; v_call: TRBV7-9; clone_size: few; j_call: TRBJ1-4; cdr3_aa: CASSHSAGTDNEKLFF; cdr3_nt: TGTGCCAGCAGCCACTCGGCCGGGACAGATAATGAAAAACTGTTTTTT
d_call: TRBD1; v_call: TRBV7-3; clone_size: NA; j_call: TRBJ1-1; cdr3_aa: CASSLGPDRGLYTEAFF; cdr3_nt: TGTGCCAGCAGCTTAGGACCGGACAGGGGGCTTTACACTGAAGCTTTCTTT
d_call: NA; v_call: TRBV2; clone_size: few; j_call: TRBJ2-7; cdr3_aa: CASSAIQGYEQYF; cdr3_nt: TGTGCCAGCAGCGCTATACAGGGCTACGAGCAGTACTTC
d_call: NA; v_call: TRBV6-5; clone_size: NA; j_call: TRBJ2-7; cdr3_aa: CASRRDSSSYEQYF; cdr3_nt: TGTGCCAGCAGAAGGGACTCGAGCTCCTACGAGCAGTACTTC
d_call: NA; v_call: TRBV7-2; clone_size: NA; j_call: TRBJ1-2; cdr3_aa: CASSLTGSIQSGYTF; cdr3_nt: TGTGCCAGCAGCTTAACAGGGAGTATCCAATCTGGCTACACCTTC
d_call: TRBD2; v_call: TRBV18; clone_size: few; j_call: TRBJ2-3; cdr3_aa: CASSPGIAGEADTQYF; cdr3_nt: TGTGCCAGCTCACCCGGGATAGCGGGAGAGGCAGATACGCAGTATTTT
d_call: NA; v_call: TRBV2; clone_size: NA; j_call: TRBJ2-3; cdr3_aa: CASRNRDSTDTQYF; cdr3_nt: TGTGCCAGCAGGAACCGGGACAGCACAGATACGCAGTATTTT
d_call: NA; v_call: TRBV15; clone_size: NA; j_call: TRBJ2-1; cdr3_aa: CATSRGQTTLRYNEQFF; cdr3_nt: TGTGCCACCAGCAGAGGCCAGACTACATTACGATACAATGAGCAGTTCTTC
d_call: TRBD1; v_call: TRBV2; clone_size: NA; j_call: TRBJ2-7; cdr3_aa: CASEGLSTNRGLGEQYF; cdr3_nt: TGTGCCAGCGAGGGGCTCAGCACGAACAGGGGGCTTGGCGAGCAGTACTTC